A selection of T cell receptor beta chains follows, all from one sample in a study of metastatic and nonmetastatic thyroid tumors. TCRdb reanalyzed the PCR reads with MiXCR. The sample consists of tens of thousands of clones, 16% of them appearing once. The material sequenced was blood. The receptors come from a female donor with papillary thyroid cancer or a benign thyroid nodule (not recorded which). Some clones in this sample may be carry-over from other donors' samples. CDR3s include the opening cysteine and the closing phenylalanine or tryptophan. The D gene is left open where the match is weak. Size is stated for part of the rows, as once, few or many counts, or as a class when the clone is expanded.

V gene	clone size	D gene	J gene	CDR3 DNA	CDR3 protein
TRBV25-1	many	TRBD2	TRBJ2-3	TGCGCCAGCAGTGAATTTGCGGGGGCAGATACGCAGTATTTT	CASSEFAGADTQYF
TRBV11-2	once	.	TRBJ2-7	TGTGCCAGCAGCCCAGACCAGGTAGTGGGATACGAGCAGTACTTC	CASSPDQVVGYEQYF
TRBV5-4	many	.	TRBJ1-1	TGTGCCAGCAGCTTGGGTCGGGATTGGGACACTGAAGCTTTCTTT	CASSLGRDWDTEAFF
TRBV5-6	.	.	TRBJ2-3	TGTGCCAGCATCTGGACAGTGTTTAGCACAGATACGCAGTATTTT	CASIWTVFSTDTQYF
TRBV19	many	TRBD1	TRBJ2-1	TGTGCCAGTAGAGGACAGGGATTCTACAATGAGCAGTTCTTC	CASRGQGFYNEQFF
TRBV6-4	few	TRBD2	TRBJ2-1	TGTGCCAGCAGTCCCCAGGCGGGAGCGATGGGCGAGCAGTTCTTC	CASSPQAGAMGEQFF
TRBV20-1	.	.	TRBJ1-5	TGCAGTGCTATAGATCAAACTAGAAGGCCCGGTCAGCCCCAGCATTTT	CSAIDQTRRPGQPQHF
TRBV11-1	many	.	TRBJ2-2	TGTGCCAGCAGCGTACCGGACCCTACGAACACCGGGGAGCTGTTTTTT	CASSVPDPTNTGELFF
TRBV19	few	.	TRBJ1-5	TGTGCCAGCCAGGACATCAGCAATCAGCCCCAGCATTTT	CASQDISNQPQHF
TRBV5-1	many	.	TRBJ1-2	TGCGCCAGCAGCTTGGGGGGATCCAACTATGGCTACACCTTC	CASSLGGSNYGYTF
TRBV5-6	.	.	TRBJ2-7	TGTGCCAGCAGCTTGGCGGCTAGGTGGAGGGAAGAGCAGTACTTC	CASSLAARWREEQYF
TRBV28	many	.	TRBJ2-7	TGTGCCAGCAGTTTATGGCAGGGGGGAGCCTACGAGCAGTACTTC	CASSLWQGGAYEQYF
TRBV20-1	.	TRBD2	TRBJ2-3	TGCAGTGCTAGAGACCCAAGACTAGCGGGAACCCCACGGGCAGATACGCAGTATTTT	CSARDPRLAGTPRADTQYF
TRBV9	many	TRBD2	TRBJ2-3	TGTGCCAGCAGCCCGACATGGGCGGGGGGGCGAGATACGCAGTATTTT	CASSPTWAGGRDTQYF
TRBV27	.	TRBD2	TRBJ2-1	TGTGCCAGCAGTTCCACGGGACTAGCGGGAGTGGTGGCCTACAATGATCAGTTCTTC	CASSSTGLAGVVAYNDQFF
TRBV15	many	.	TRBJ2-7	TGTGCCACCAGACCGACGGTAAGCTCCTACGAGCAGTACTTC	CATRPTVSSYEQYF
TRBV7-2	many	.	TRBJ2-5	TGTGCCAGCAGCTTTAAGGAGACCCAGTACTTC	CASSFKETQYF
TRBV6-1	many	.	TRBJ2-3	TGTGCCAGCAGTGCCTCACCTGGAGATACGCAGTATTTT	CASSASPGDTQYF
TRBV20-1	many	TRBD1	TRBJ1-1	TGCAGTGCTAGGGGGACAGGGGGCCTCGGATGGAACACTGAAGCTTTCTTT	CSARGTGGLGWNTEAFF
TRBV18	many	.	TRBJ1-1	TGTGCCAGCTCACCACAAAGCGGTCGGAACACTGAAGCTTTCTTT	CASSPQSGRNTEAFF
TRBV12-3/TRBV12-4	many	.	TRBJ1-1	TGTGCCAGCATGCGGGTGGAAGCTTTCTTT	CASMRVEAFF
TRBV4-3	many	.	TRBJ1-6	TGCGCCAGCAGCGAGGGATACTCGGGACGGTCAAGCTCCTATAATTCACCCCTCCACTTT	CASSEGYSGRSSSYNSPLHF
TRBV12-3/TRBV12-4	.	.	TRBJ1-3	TGTGCCAGCATCCCGGGACTCCTCTCTGGAAACACCATATATTTT	CASIPGLLSGNTIYF
TRBV6-1	medium-sized	TRBD1	TRBJ1-1	TGTGCCATCCCCTTAAGAGGGGGCTTGAACACTGAAGCTTTCTTT	CAIPLRGGLNTEAFF
TRBV6-2/TRBV6-3	.	TRBD2	TRBJ2-4	TGTGCCAGCAGTAGCGGGACTGCGGCCATTCAGTACTTC	CASSSGTAAIQYF
TRBV27	many	.	TRBJ2-3	TGTGCCAGCAGTTTGGTGGGGCCGACAGATACGCAGTATTTT	CASSLVGPTDTQYF
TRBV28	.	.	TRBJ2-7	TGTGCCACCAGCGTCCCGTCGGGAGTACCCGACCAGTACTTC	CATSVPSGVPDQYF
TRBV11-3	.	.	TRBJ2-7	TGTGTCAGCAGCTTTGTGGGTGGCGAGCAGTACTTC	CVSSFVGGEQYF
TRBV9	.	TRBD2	TRBJ2-5	TGTGCCAGCAGCCCACTAGCGGGGGGAAACTCAGAGACCCAGTACTTC	CASSPLAGGNSETQYF
TRBV15	many	.	TRBJ1-2	TGTGCCACCAGCAGAGATGGGGGTGGCTACACCTTC	CATSRDGGGYTF
TRBV28	.	.	TRBJ2-7	TGTGCCAGCAACCCGCCCCCCCCGCCCGCTAGGTTAAGTGAGCAGTACTTC	CASNPPPPPARLSEQYF
TRBV7-8	.	TRBD2	TRBJ2-7	TGTGCCAGCAGCCTGGGAACTAGCGGGATGTATTTCTACGAGCAGTACTTC	CASSLGTSGMYFYEQYF
TRBV30	.	.	TRBJ1-2	TGTGCCTGGTTCGTCGGAGGCTATGGCTACACCTTC	CAWFVGGYGYTF
TRBV7-2	few	TRBD1	TRBJ1-1	TGTGCCAGCAATGCAGGGGGCACTGAAGCTTTCTTT	CASNAGGTEAFF
TRBV7-8	many	.	TRBJ1-6	TGTGCCAGCAGCCACTATAATTCACCCCTCCACTTT	CASSHYNSPLHF
TRBV7-9	once	.	TRBJ2-2	TGTGCCAGCAGCCCACCGGGCCCTTTGACCGGGGAGCTGTTTTTT	CASSPPGPLTGELFF
TRBV14	many	TRBD2	TRBJ2-1	TGTGCCAGCAGCCGACCGGGACTAGCGGGAGGTGGCAATGAGCAGTTCTTC	CASSRPGLAGGGNEQFF
TRBV27	many	.	TRBJ2-7	TGTGCCAGCAGTTCTGCAGCGTCAACCTACGAGCAGTACTTC	CASSSAASTYEQYF
TRBV6-1	many	.	TRBJ1-6	TGTGCCAGCAGTGGACGACAGGACCCTAGGAATTCACCCCTCCACTTT	CASSGRQDPRNSPLHF
TRBV19	few	.	TRBJ2-2	TGTGCCAGTATCGACAGTGGTCCGAACACCGGGGAGCTCTTTTTT	CASIDSGPNTGELFF
TRBV28	few	.	TRBJ2-2	TGTGCCAGCAGTTTATATCTGGGACCCCACAACACCGGGGAGCTGTTTTTT	CASSLYLGPHNTGELFF
TRBV12-3/TRBV12-4	many	TRBD2	TRBJ2-4	TGTGCCAGCAGTACTAGCGGGAGGCGAGTAAACATTCAGTACTTC	CASSTSGRRVNIQYF
TRBV7-3	.	.	TRBJ2-2	TGTGCCAGCAGGGAGGGCAGACACACCGGGGAGCTGTTTTTT	CASREGRHTGELFF
TRBV9	many	.	TRBJ2-3	TGTGCCAGCAGCGATACAGGGACCACGACAGATACGCAGTATTTT	CASSDTGTTTDTQYF
TRBV11-1	.	TRBD2	TRBJ2-1	TGTGCCAGCATTTTAGAGCGGGGTGGGGCCGGCTCCTACAATGAGCAGTTCTTC	CASILERGGAGSYNEQFF
TRBV20-1	many	.	TRBJ1-6	TGCAGTGCTAGCCTTAAACAGGGAGGATGGAATTCACCCCTCCACTTT	CSASLKQGGWNSPLHF
TRBV30	many	.	TRBJ1-5	TGTGCCTGGAGTCCCGGGGGCAATCAGCCCCAGCATTTT	CAWSPGGNQPQHF
TRBV28	many	.	TRBJ1-1	TGTGCCAGCAGTTACAGGGTGAACACTGAAGCTTTCTTT	CASSYRVNTEAFF
TRBV27	.	.	TRBJ2-1	TGTGCCAGCATTTTTTCCGCACATTATCTGTATGAGCAGTTCTTC	CASIFSAHYLYEQFF
TRBV5-1	.	.	TRBJ2-1	TGCGCCAGCAGCTTGGTAGCGGTCGCCCCCAATGAGCAGTTCTTC	CASSLVAVAPNEQFF
TRBV2	.	.	TRBJ1-2	TGTGCCAGCAGTGAAAGGAGTATAGGCTATTCCTTC	CASSERSIGYSF
TRBV6-1	.	TRBD1	TRBJ2-7	TGTGCCAGCAGTGAAGAAATACAGGGGGCATACGAGCAGTACTTC	CASSEEIQGAYEQYF
TRBV6-1	.	.	TRBJ2-7	TGTGCCAGTAGTGAAGGAGGGCAGTACGAGCAGTACTTC	CASSEGGQYEQYF
TRBV6-5	many	.	TRBJ1-2	TGTGCCAGCAGTTACTTTCCGGGGAGGTCTGGCTACACCTTC	CASSYFPGRSGYTF
TRBV18	many	TRBD2	TRBJ2-5	TGTGCCAGCTCACCACTTCGTTTGGGGTTGACTAGCAAAATCCAAGAGACCCAGTACTTC	CASSPLRLGLTSKIQETQYF
TRBV5-6	many	.	TRBJ2-7	TGTGCCAGCAGCTTGGGGGACCAGTATCTTTACGAGCAGTACTTC	CASSLGDQYLYEQYF
TRBV20-1	many	.	TRBJ1-2	TGCAGTGCTAAACTCCGACAGGAAGACTATGGCTACACCTTC	CSAKLRQEDYGYTF
TRBV30	many	.	TRBJ2-1	TGTGCCTGGAGTCTTTACAGGGTTGCAGGGAATGAGCAGTTCTTC	CAWSLYRVAGNEQFF
TRBV19	once	.	TRBJ2-2	TGTGCCAGTATCATAGTCAGGCAGGGGGAGGCCGGGGAGCTGTTTTTT	CASIIVRQGEAGELFF